These 19 T cell receptor beta chains were all obtained from the same sample, sequenced in a study of blood T cell repertoires in COVID-19. The repertoire was sequenced with immunoSEQ multiplex PCR; TCRdb's copy has only in-frame clones and lacks some. Found here are 250,000 to 350,000 clones, 90% of them singletons; the top ten hold 3.5% to 4.5%. The sequenced sample consisted of PBMCs or T cells enriched from blood (not recorded which). All receptors come from a woman aged 18-29 years with acute COVID-19.

The J gene is TRBJ1-1, the V gene TRBV27, with D possibly TRBD1 on 6 matching bases. Germline V CDR1 and CDR2: MNHEY, SMNVEV (reference sequence). This CDR3 comprises 13 residues. Trimming left V 8 bases short and J 9 bases short, with 19 bases between. This chain's CDR3 is CASFTQGYEKAFF. The CDR3 nucleotides are TGTGCCAGCTTCACACAGGGATATGAAAAAGCTTTCTTT.

This chain links TRBV24-1 with TRBJ2-5, with 8 bases fitting TRBD2. V dropped 0 bases and J dropped 2; count of bases not matched to a gene: 4. CDR1 is KGHDR and CDR2 is SFDVKD in the germline V gene. The CDR3 runs 16 residues. CDR3 sequence (DNA): TGTGCCACCAGTGATTTGGGAGCGGGAGCTCAAGAGACCCAGTACTTC. Protein: CATSDLGAGAQETQYF.

CDR3 nucleotide sequence: TGTGCCAGCAGCCAAGAACGGTACCGAGCTAGCCGAGCCTACGAGCAGTACTTC. This translates into CASSQERYRASRAYEQYF. This chain links TRBV3-1 (or the pseudogene TRBV3-2) with TRBJ2-7, with D possibly being TRBD2 (5 bases). V gave up 0 bases and J gave up 2 bases, with 20 bases separating them. The length of the CDR3 is 18 residues. Germline-derived CDR1 and CDR2 are LGHDT and YNNKEL (reference sequence).

This clone is a singleton in its sample. The gene calls are TRBV24-1 and TRBJ2-1; the match to TRBD1 covers 10 bases. Trimming cost V 0 bases and J 7 bases; bases outside gene matches: 2. The CDR3 extends over 15 amino acids. Germline CDR1 reads KGHDR; CDR2 reads SFDVKD. CDR3 sequence reads: CATSDLRDRGNEQFF. The CDR3 DNA reads as TGTGCCACCAGTGATTTGAGGGACAGGGGTAATGAGCAGTTCTTC.

The chain recombines TRBV7-2 with TRBJ2-7, with 9 positions matching TRBD2. The CDR3 length is 16 residues. The ends lost 4 bases at V and 6 bases at J; junction bases unmatched: 13. Germline loops: CDR1 SGHTA, CDR2 FQGNSA. This CDR3 reads CASSYPQAGGPGEQYF. The CDR3 DNA is TGTGCCAGCAGCTACCCCCAAGCGGGAGGACCAGGCGAGCAGTACTTC. Drawing the rest from reference TRBV7-2 and TRBJ2-7, the complete variable domain is GAGVSQSPSNKVTEKGKDVELRCDPISGHTALYWYRQSLGQGLEFLIYFQGNSAPDKSGLPSDRFSAERTGGSVSTLTIQRTQQEDSAVYLCASSYPQAGGPGEQYFGPGTRLTVT.

The chain couples TRBV7-8 to TRBJ2-1; 15 nucleotides align to TRBD2. This CDR3 comprises 23 residues. The ends lost 5 bases at V and 0 bases at J; junction bases unmatched: 20. CDR1 and CDR2 (germline): SGHVS, FQNEAQ. The CDR3 DNA reads as TGTGCCAGCAGCCCAAAGCCGTGGACTAGCGGGAGGGCTCTACGTATCTCCTACAATGAGCAGTTCTTC. Translating gives CASSPKPWTSGRALRISYNEQFF.

This chain connects TRBV3-1 (or the pseudogene TRBV3-2) to TRBJ2-3; 10 positions match TRBD2. The trim removed 2 bases at V and 7 bases at J, leaving 6 bases unmatched. There are 15 residues in the CDR3. Germline V gene lookup returns CDR1 LGHDT and CDR2 YNNKEL (reference sequence). CDR3 DNA sequence: TGTGCCAGCAGCCAACGAAGCGGGAGGGATAATACGCAGTATTTT. Translating it yields CASSQRSGRDNTQYF.

The J gene is TRBJ2-3, the V gene TRBV6-5; D is possibly TRBD2 (5 bases). The CDR3 consists of 14 residues. Germline-derived CDR1 and CDR2 are MNHEY and SVGAGI. V was cut by 6 bases and J by 1 base, with 11 bases left in between. This CDR3 reads CASSQEAGTDTQYF. The CDR3 DNA reads TGTGCCAGCAGCCAGGAGGCGGGCACAGATACGCAGTATTTT.

The rearrangement uses TRBV6-5 and TRBJ2-2; D is undetermined. The CDR3 has 11 amino acids. The germline CDR1 and CDR2 sequences are MNHEY and SVGAGI. V was pared by 7 bases and J by 3 bases, with 3 bases between. The CDR3, as DNA: TGTGCCAGCATCTACACCGGGGAGCTGTTTTTT. Translating gives CASIYTGELFF.

This clone has just a few counts. The V and J genes are TRBV6-5 and TRBJ2-2, with 7 bases lining up with TRBD2. CDR3 length: 15 residues. Germline V gene sequence: CDR1 MNHEY, CDR2 SVGAGI. The J segment lost 7 bases and the V segment lost 5 bases, leaving 10 bases of the junction unmatched. Here the CDR3 reads CASSLAEIESGELFF. DNA of the CDR3: TGTGCCAGCAGTCTAGCGGAAATAGAGAGCGGGGAGCTGTTTTTT.

J is TRBJ1-3 and V is TRBV28, with a weak D call TRBD1 (5 bases). The germline V gene encodes CDR1 MDHEN and CDR2 SYDVKM. V was trimmed by 0 bases and J by 1 base, leaving 7 bases between them. This CDR3 has 15 residues. CDR3 nucleotides: TGTGCCAGCAGTTTATGGGCAGGGTCTGGAAACACCATATATTTT. Protein product: CASSLWAGSGNTIYF.

The rearrangement joins TRBV11-3 to TRBJ1-4; 8 nucleotides match TRBD1. The CDR3 spans 15 residues. Germline V gene sequence: CDR1 SGHNT, CDR2 YENEEA. J was trimmed by 8 bases and V by 1 base; bases with no gene match: 6. CDR3: CASSLAGGQGEKLFF. The CDR3 DNA follows: TGTGCCAGCAGCTTAGCCGGAGGACAGGGAGAAAAACTGTTTTTT.

V and J are TRBV6-5 and TRBJ2-7; TRBD1 might be the D (6 bases). The CDR3 loop spans 13 amino acids. With 2 bases removed from V and 5 bases from J, the gap between germline ends came to 10 bases. In germline, CDR1 is MNHEY, CDR2 SVGAGI. Here the CDR3 reads CASSYTAGDEQYF. The CDR3, as DNA: TGTGCCAGCAGTTACACAGCAGGGGACGAGCAGTACTTC.

V is TRBV3-1 (or the pseudogene TRBV3-2) and J is TRBJ1-2, with a possible D match to TRBD1 (5 bases). CDR1 and CDR2 from the germline V gene are LGHDT and YNNKEL (reference sequence). There are 14 residues in the CDR3. Trimming left V 4 bases short and J 3 bases short, with 12 bases between. The CDR3 sequence is CASSPDKGYYGYTF. CDR3 DNA sequence: TGTGCCAGCAGCCCAGACAAGGGGTACTATGGCTACACCTTC.

The chain couples TRBV7-9 to TRBJ1-2; D unclear. Deletions cut 3 bases from V and 0 bases from J, with 20 bases between. Germline V gives CDR1 SEHNR, CDR2 FQNEAQ (reference sequence). The CDR3 sequence is 18 residues long. The CDR3 loop is CASSLDKFGGGSNYGYTF. CDR3 nucleotide sequence: TGTGCCAGCAGCTTGGATAAATTCGGCGGAGGTTCTAACTATGGCTACACCTTC.

The chain couples TRBV24-1 to TRBJ1-1, with no clear D. Trimming cost V 6 bases and J 1 base, with 8 bases left between them. This CDR3 comprises 13 residues. The germline V gene has CDR1 KGHDR and CDR2 SFDVKD. CDR3 amino acids: CATSPSWNTEAFF. The CDR3 nucleotides are TGTGCCACCAGTCCGTCTTGGAACACTGAAGCTTTCTTT.

This clone was detected once. The J gene is TRBJ1-5, the V gene TRBV2, with TRBD1 identical over 7 bases. CDR3 length equals 15 residues. V was pared by 5 bases and J by 7 bases, with 11 bases of the junction left unmatched. Looked up from germline, CDR1 is SNHLY and CDR2 is FYNNEI. The CDR3 here is CASSRRDSEGQPQHF. As DNA, the CDR3 is TGTGCCAGCAGTCGCCGGGACAGTGAGGGACAGCCCCAGCATTTT.

The chain employs TRBV12-5 and TRBJ1-3; tentative D call: TRBD1 (5 bases). The CDR3 has 15 amino acids. Trimming stripped 3 bases from V and 0 bases from J, with 9 bases between. CDR1 and CDR2 (germline): LGHNT, FRNRAP. The CDR3 here is CASGLGVYSGNTIYF. The CDR3 coding sequence is TGTGCTAGTGGTTTAGGGGTCTACTCTGGAAACACCATATATTTT. The full variable domain, rest sourced from reference TRBV12-5 and TRBJ1-3, is DARVTQTPRHKVTEMGQEVTMRCQPILGHNTVFWYRQTMMQGLELLAYFRNRAPLDDSGMPKDRFSAEMPDATLATLKIQPSEPRDSAVYFCASGLGVYSGNTIYFGEGSWLTVV.

The chain links TRBV27 to TRBJ2-6; D unclear. This CDR3 spans 17 amino acids. Germline V gives CDR1 MNHEY, CDR2 SMNVEV (reference sequence). The V end lost 0 bases, the J end lost 0 bases, and 9 bases lay between the germline ends. This CDR3 is CASSLSTMVSGANVLTF. In DNA, the CDR3 is TGTGCCAGCAGTTTATCCACTATGGTCTCTGGGGCCAACGTCCTGACTTTC. Looking up the rest from reference TRBV27 and TRBJ2-6 gives the full variable domain: EAQVTQNPRYLITVTGKKLTVTCSQNMNHEYMSWYRQDPGLGLRQIYYSMNVEVTDKGDVPEGYKVSRKEKRNFPLILESPSPNQTSLYFCASSLSTMVSGANVLTFGAGSRLTVL.